These 21 T cell receptor beta chains came from one sample sequenced in a study of early T cells in non-severe SARS-CoV-2 infection. TCRdb reprocessed the 5' RACE reads via MiXCR and lists one record per CDR3 protein. Of about 88,000 distinct CDR3 sequences in the sample, approximately 15% are singletons; the top ten hold about 5.5%. Sequenced: whole blood. These receptors were collected from an adult who was a healthcare worker with PCR-confirmed SARS-CoV-2 infection or an uninfected control (not recorded which).

This clonotype was picked up many times. The chain employs TRBV6-6 and TRBJ1-5; D is unclear. Germline V CDR1 and CDR2: MNHNY, SVGAGI (reference sequence). Deletions cut 6 bases from V and 0 bases from J, with 6 bases between. The CDR3 is 13 amino acids. CDR3 in DNA: TGTGCCAGCAGCCTACATAGCAATCAGCCCCAGCATTTT. Its translation: CASSLHSNQPQHF.

This clonotype has a handful of counts. This chain links TRBV10-3 with TRBJ2-1; D not certain. CDR3 length: 13 amino acids. Germline V gives CDR1 ENHRY, CDR2 SYGVKD. Trimming left V 3 bases short and J 0 bases short, with 3 bases between. The CDR3 sequence: CAISDVSYNEQFF. CDR3 nucleotides: TGTGCCATCAGTGACGTCTCCTACAATGAGCAGTTCTTC.

This clonotype was detected ten times or more. V is TRBV7-9 and J is TRBJ2-1, with TRBD2 matching over 7 bases. Per the germline V gene, CDR1 is SEHNR and CDR2 is FQNEAQ (reference sequence). V shed 4 bases, J shed 4 bases, and the junction held 10 bases outside the gene matches. There are 16 residues in the CDR3. The CDR3 sequence is CASSYREALGYNEQFF. The CDR3 nucleotides are TGTGCCAGCAGCTATCGGGAGGCCCTGGGTTACAATGAGCAGTTCTTC. Variable domain in full (rest from reference TRBV7-9 and TRBJ2-1): DTGVSQNPRHKITKRGQNVTFRCDPISEHNRLYWYRQTLGQGPEFLTYFQNEAQLEKSRLLSDRFSAERPKGSFSTLEIQRTEQGDSAMYLCASSYREALGYNEQFFGPGTRLTVL.

At least ten counts were recorded for this clonotype. The chain is built from TRBV20-1 and TRBJ2-4; TRBD1 or TRBD2 may be the D gene (5 bases each). The germline V gene has CDR1 DFQATT and CDR2 SNEGSKA (reference sequence). Trimming pared 3 bases from V and 7 bases from J, leaving 16 bases between. This CDR3 is 14 amino acids long. As DNA, the CDR3 is TGCAGTGCTAGCGGGACCCCGAGAGGGAACATTCAGTACTTC. Its protein product is CSASGTPRGNIQYF.

This clonotype was counted between two and nine times. The rearrangement links TRBV20-1 to TRBJ2-2; a weak D match, TRBD2 (5 bases). V shed 0 bases and J shed 0 bases, with 11 bases lying between them. This CDR3 is 16 amino acids long. Germline V gene sequence: CDR1 DFQATT, CDR2 SNEGSKA (reference sequence). This chain's CDR3 is CSARDNLAPNTGELFF. The CDR3 DNA is TGCAGTGCTAGAGATAATCTAGCCCCGAACACCGGGGAGCTGTTTTTT.

This clonotype was picked up a small number of times. The gene calls are TRBV9 and TRBJ1-6; D not certain. Germline CDR1 is SGDLS and CDR2 is YYNGEE. This CDR3 is built from 15 residues. V was trimmed by 4 bases and J by 7 bases, leaving 15 bases between them. The CDR3 DNA is TGTGCCAGCAGCCCGAGGGCAAACAGCAATTCACCCCTCCACTTT. Its protein is CASSPRANSNSPLHF.

V gene TRBV7-2 combines with J gene TRBJ2-1, with 11 bases matching TRBD1. The CDR3 runs 14 residues. The V and J ends lost 6 bases and 6 bases, in that order; junction bases with no gene match: 4. Germline CDR1 and CDR2: SGHTA and FQGNSA. The CDR3 region is CASRSGTGGNEQFF. CDR3 sequence (DNA): TGTGCCAGCAGATCCGGGACAGGGGGCAATGAGCAGTTCTTC.

The CDR3 reads CASSGLAGVQEQYF. CDR3 DNA sequence: TGTGCCAGCAGCGGGCTAGCGGGAGTACAGGAGCAGTACTTC. The genes are TRBV14 and TRBJ2-7; 10 nucleotides agree with TRBD2. CDR3 length equals 14 residues. V dropped 5 bases and J dropped 7; count of bases not matched to a gene: 8. In germline, CDR1 is SGHDN, CDR2 FVKESK. The variable domain in full, completed from reference TRBV14 and TRBJ2-7, reads EAGVTQFPSHSVIEKGQTVTLRCDPISGHDNLYWYRRVMGKEIKFLLHFVKESKQDESGMPNNRFLAERTGGTYSTLKVQPAELEDSGVYFCASSGLAGVQEQYFGPGTRLTVT.

The chain employs TRBV4-3 and TRBJ2-1, with D unresolved. The CDR3 totals 16 residues. Germline V gene data show CDR1 as LGHNA and CDR2 as YSLEER. V dropped 0 bases and J dropped 3 bases, with 12 bases sitting between them. In nucleotides, the CDR3 is TGCGCCAGCAGCCAAGATGTCAATCAGATCTACAATGAGCAGTTCTTC. This translates into CASSQDVNQIYNEQFF.

The V gene is TRBV7-6, the J gene TRBJ2-1; D call uncertain. Germline lookup yields CDR1 SGHVS and CDR2 FNYEAQ. The CDR3 consists of 15 residues. V gave up 2 bases and J gave up 4 bases, with 12 bases separating them. The CDR3 spells CASSLMVGRYNEQFF. In DNA form, the CDR3 reads TGTGCCAGCAGCTTAATGGTTGGCAGATACAATGAGCAGTTCTTC.

This clonotype has ten or more counts. The J gene is TRBJ2-7, the V gene TRBV4-1; no clear D gene. Trimming pared 0 bases from V and 2 bases from J, leaving 11 bases between. Germline V lookup: CDR1 MGHRA, CDR2 YSYEKL. The length of the CDR3 is 15 residues. CDR3 residues: CASSQDSPGPYEQYF. The DNA of the CDR3 is TGCGCCAGCAGCCAAGATAGTCCGGGTCCCTACGAGCAGTACTTC.

This clonotype was counted between two and nine times. V and J are TRBV5-1 and TRBJ2-5; D possibly matches TRBD1 or TRBD2 (5 bases each). V was cut by 4 bases and J by 5 bases, with 24 bases left in between. Germline lookup yields CDR1 SGHRS and CDR2 YFSETQ. The CDR3 totals 17 residues. The CDR3 loop is CASSALPGTQRHETQYF. CDR3 nucleotide sequence: TGCGCCAGCAGCGCATTACCCGGGACCCAAAGGCACGAGACCCAGTACTTC.

This rearrangement joins TRBV20-1 to TRBJ2-7, with a tentative D call TRBD2 (6 bases). Germline-derived CDR1 and CDR2 are DFQATT and SNEGSKA (reference sequence). With 3 bases removed from V and 3 bases from J, the gap between germline ends came to 15 bases. The CDR3 consists of 14 residues. CDR3 loop: CSARKPLANYEQYF. In nucleotides, the CDR3 is TGCAGTGCTAGGAAGCCCCTAGCGAACTACGAGCAGTACTTC.

The table lists this clonotype with many counts. The chain has TRBV14 and TRBJ2-5; TRBD1 is a possible D gene (8 bases). Deletions cut 0 bases from V and 2 bases from J, with 16 bases between. There are 17 residues in the CDR3. CDR1 and CDR2 (germline): SGHDN, FVKESK. The CDR3 sequence: CASSQDTGGGWQETQYF. CDR3 DNA: TGTGCCAGCAGCCAAGATACAGGGGGAGGGTGGCAAGAGACCCAGTACTTC.

This chain links TRBV18 with TRBJ1-1, with D unresolved. This CDR3 has 12 residues. The V end was cut by 2 bases, the J end by 8 bases, with 9 bases between. In germline, CDR1 is KGHSH, CDR2 LQKENI. The CDR3 nucleotides read TGTGCCAGCTCACCAAATCCCCCGGAAGCTTTCTTT. It specifies CASSPNPPEAFF.

The rearrangement joins TRBV5-5 to TRBJ2-5; 10 nucleotides align to TRBD2. The CDR3 has 15 residues. CDR1 and CDR2 (germline): SGHKS, YYEKEE (reference sequence). V gave up 2 bases and J gave up 4 bases; unmatched junction bases: 5. This chain's CDR3 is CASSFGLAGVETQYF. Written as DNA, the CDR3 is TGTGCCAGCAGCTTCGGGCTAGCGGGGGTAGAGACCCAGTACTTC.

The sample holds a few counts of this clonotype. The rearrangement uses TRBV27 and TRBJ1-6; D gene uncertain. Germline V gene lookup returns CDR1 MNHEY and CDR2 SMNVEV (reference sequence). CDR3 length: 12 amino acids. Trimming took off 8 bases at V and 10 bases at J, with 12 bases between the two ends. CDR3 bases: TGTGCCAGCGGCCATGGCAGATCACCCCTCCACTTT. This codes for CASGHGRSPLHF.

This clonotype was counted ten times or more. The CDR3 coding sequence is TGCGCCAGCAGTTTGACAGGGGGCGAGCAGTACTTC. Encoded protein: CASSLTGGEQYF. V gene TRBV5-1 combines with J gene TRBJ2-7; 9 nucleotides line up with TRBD1. Germline V gene lookup returns CDR1 SGHRS and CDR2 YFSETQ. V lost 5 bases, J lost 6 bases, and 3 bases stayed unmatched. The CDR3 loop spans 12 amino acids.

This clonotype was picked up many times. This chain connects TRBV7-9 to TRBJ2-7, with D unresolved. V was clipped by 5 bases and J by 13 bases, with 18 bases between them. Germline V gene lookup returns CDR1 SEHNR and CDR2 FQNEAQ (reference sequence). This CDR3 has 12 residues. CDR3 region: CASSKELGFVYF. CDR3 nucleotide sequence: TGTGCCAGCAGCAAAGAGCTCGGCTTTGTATACTTC.

This clonotype was seen ten or more times. The chain combines TRBV25-1 with TRBJ1-5, with unresolved D. The germline V gene has CDR1 MGHDK and CDR2 SYGVNS. The V gene lost 2 bases and the J gene lost 7 bases, with 9 bases spanning the gap. The length of the CDR3 is 13 residues. The CDR3 nucleotides read TGTGCCAGCAGTGAACTTCGGTACCAGCCCCAGCATTTT. It specifies CASSELRYQPQHF.

This clonotype was seen many times. At one boundary the junction diverges from the germline segment, which might be a read error. The chain couples TRBV20-1 to TRBJ2-1, with 8 bases identical to TRBD2. Germline V gene lookup returns CDR1 DFQATT and CDR2 SNEGSKA (reference sequence). The CDR3 length is 16 residues. CDR3 protein: CSARGAGLVVRNEQFF. In DNA form, the CDR3 reads TGCAGTGCGAGAGGAGCGGGACTAGTCGTTAGGAATGAGCAGTTCTTC.